The 16 T cell receptor beta chains below were found in one sample sequenced in a study of T-cell reconstitution after alpha-beta-depleted transplantation in children. Library preparation (for TCRbeta) was performed with unique molecular identifiers. TCRdb reanalysed the PCR reads using MiXCR and keeps one entry per CDR3 protein. Of hundreds of thousands of distinct CDR3 sequences listed, roughly a tenth are singletons. This material consisted of PBMCs, taken before TCRalphabeta/CD19-depleted stem cell transplant. Receptors were obtained from a child aged 2-15 years with inherited bone marrow failure, due to receive a stem cell transplant.

The chain links TRBV12-3 or TRBV12-4 to TRBJ2-5; D is perhaps TRBD2 (5 bases). The CDR3 contains 12 residues. Trimming took off 8 bases at V and 7 bases at J, with 14 bases between the two ends. Here the CDR3 DNA reads TGTGCCAGCTCCCGTCTCGGGGTGACCCAGTACTTC. This codes for CASSRLGVTQYF.

The table lists this clonotype with many counts. V is TRBV12-3 or TRBV12-4 and J is TRBJ1-5; perhaps TRBD1 as D (5 bases). With 4 bases removed from V and 6 bases from J, the gap between germline ends came to 13 bases. The CDR3 totals 14 residues. CDR3 nucleotide sequence: TGTGCCAGCAGTTCCCGGGACGGTGGTCAGCCCCAGCATTTT. This translates into CASSSRDGGQPQHF.

This clonotype was observed at least ten times. The rearrangement uses TRBV12-3 or TRBV12-4 and TRBJ2-1; no clear D gene. CDR3 length equals 14 residues. V dropped 0 bases and J dropped 4 bases, with 7 bases sitting between them. The CDR3 DNA sequence: TGTGCCAGCAGTTTAGCGGCTAGGTACAATGAGCAGTTCTTC. It encodes CASSLAARYNEQFF.

In this sample, this clonotype turned up many times. The J gene is TRBJ1-5, the V gene TRBV12-3 or TRBV12-4; D is undetermined. Trimming shortened V by 8 bases and J by 1 base, and 12 bases separated the two germline ends. The CDR3 covers 14 residues. The CDR3 reads CASGDAGSNQPQHF. CDR3 DNA sequence: TGTGCCAGCGGAGACGCCGGGAGCAATCAGCCCCAGCATTTT.

The chain combines TRBV6-2 or TRBV6-3 with TRBJ2-5; D perhaps matches TRBD2 (5 bases). The CDR3 length is 12 residues. V was clipped by 7 bases and J by 5 bases, with 11 bases between them. Germline V gives CDR1 MNHEY, CDR2 SVGEGT. CDR3 region: CASTGNLETQYF. CDR3 nucleotide sequence: TGTGCCAGCACGGGGAATCTGGAGACCCAGTACTTC.

This clonotype showed up many times. The chain joins TRBV6-1 to TRBJ2-2; D not resolved. CDR1 MNHNS and CDR2 SASEGT come from the germline V gene. There are 13 residues in the CDR3. V was cut by 8 bases and J by 0 bases, with 7 bases left in between. CDR3 bases: TGTGCCAGCGTGGGTACGAACACCGGGGAGCTGTTTTTT. Translation gives CASVGTNTGELFF.

A few counts support this clonotype. This sequence joins TRBV28 and TRBJ1-1, with no clear D. Germline V gives CDR1 MDHEN, CDR2 SYDVKM. The CDR3 loop spans 16 amino acids. V was cut by 0 bases and J by 6 bases, with 17 bases left in between. In DNA form, the CDR3 reads TGTGCCAGCAGTTTATGGCGTCTCCCGGTCCGCGCTGAAGCTTTCTTT. Residues: CASSLWRLPVRAEAFF.

There are many counts of this clonotype. The chain has TRBV29-1 and TRBJ1-2, with a tentative D call TRBD1 (6 bases). In germline, CDR1 is SQVTM, CDR2 ANQGSEA. Trimming took off 0 bases at V and 4 bases at J, with 15 bases between the two ends. The CDR3 extends over 15 amino acids. CDR3 amino acids: CSVEEGGPIPYGYTF. The CDR3, as DNA: TGCAGCGTTGAAGAAGGGGGACCAATCCCCTATGGCTACACCTTC.

This clonotype was recorded a few times. The rearrangement uses TRBV18 and TRBJ1-5; 12 bases are a match to TRBD1. The CDR3 spans 16 residues. The ends lost 1 base at V and 7 bases at J; junction bases unmatched: 5. The V gene's germline CDR1 is KGHSH and CDR2 LQKENI. CDR3 nucleotides: TGTGCCAGCTCACCACTGGGACAGGGGGCCGGACAGCCCCAGCATTTT. It yields the protein CASSPLGQGAGQPQHF. The whole variable domain, remainder taken from reference TRBV18 and TRBJ1-5, is NAGVMQNPRHLVRRRGQEARLRCSPMKGHSHVYWYRQLPEEGLKFMVYLQKENIIDESGMPKERFSAEFPKEGPSILRIQQVVRGDSAAYFCASSPLGQGAGQPQHFGDGTRLSIL.

A note on this clonotype: A much larger clone sits a single nucleotide away, making a read error possible. The chain uses TRBV4-2 and TRBJ2-3; D is possibly TRBD2 (6 bases). CDR1 is LGHNA, CDR2 YNFKEQ, per germline. This CDR3 has 18 amino acids. V lost 2 bases to trimming and J lost 5 bases, with 23 bases between them. The DNA of the CDR3 is TGTGCCAGCAGCCAACGACTCGGCACGGGAGTTGATGGAGATACGCAGTATTTT. This sequence encodes CASSQRLGTGVDGDTQYF.

The sample holds many counts of this clonotype. The rearrangement joins TRBV27 to TRBJ2-3, with D perhaps matching TRBD1 (6 bases). This CDR3 is 13 amino acids long. Looked up from germline, CDR1 is MNHEY and CDR2 is SMNVEV (reference sequence). The V end was cut by 3 bases, the J end by 6 bases, with 10 bases between. CDR3 coding DNA: TGTGCCAGCAGTTTCCAGGGGTGGGATACGCAGTATTTT. This encodes CASSFQGWDTQYF.

This clonotype was detected a few times. This sequence joins TRBV7-2 and TRBJ2-7, with D unresolved. CDR1 and CDR2 (germline): SGHTA, FQGNSA. The CDR3 length is 14 residues. With 1 base removed from V and 3 bases from J, the gap between germline ends came to 10 bases. Written as DNA, the CDR3 is TGTGCCAGCAGCTTAGACGGGTCATACTACGAGCAGTACTTC. This gives the protein CASSLDGSYYEQYF.

The chain joins TRBV12-3 or TRBV12-4 to TRBJ2-3, with no clear D. Trimming cost V 6 bases and J 0 bases, with 13 bases left between them. The CDR3 length is 15 residues. This CDR3 reads CASRFAPVSTDTQYF. The CDR3 coding sequence is TGTGCCAGCAGGTTCGCGCCGGTTAGCACAGATACGCAGTATTTT.

This clonotype occurred a few times. This chain joins TRBV12-3 or TRBV12-4 and TRBJ2-4; the match to TRBD2 covers 8 bases. V lost 2 bases and J lost 5; bases outside the gene matches: 8. CDR3 size: 16 residues. The CDR3 DNA reads as TGTGCCAGCAGTTTATTTCGAGCGGGAGTACAAAACATTCAGTACTTC. Its protein product is CASSLFRAGVQNIQYF.

This clonotype was observed at least ten times. The chain carries TRBV28 and TRBJ1-2, with unresolved D. The V end was cut by 4 bases, the J end by 4 bases, with 25 bases between. The germline gives CDR1 MDHEN, CDR2 SYDVKM. The CDR3 extends over 18 amino acids. For the CDR3, the DNA is TGTGCCAGCAGTTCCCCGCTGCAGGAGGCAAACACAGTCTATGGCTACACCTTC. Its protein is CASSSPLQEANTVYGYTF.

This clonotype has a count of ten or more. The gene calls are TRBV29-1 and TRBJ2-5; perhaps TRBD1 as D (6 bases). This CDR3 is built from 12 residues. Germline V gene sequence: CDR1 SQVTM, CDR2 ANQGSEA. V was pared by 4 bases and J by 4 bases, with 10 bases between. Here the CDR3 DNA reads TGCAGCGTTGGGGCCAGGGGAGAGACCCAGTACTTC. Amino acids: CSVGARGETQYF.